The entry below gives a single TCR beta chain sequence along with its context. Trimming removed 5 bases from V and 11 bases from J, with 12 bases in between. This CDR3 spans 12 amino acids. The germline gives CDR1 MNHEY, CDR2 SMNVEV (reference sequence). The entry originates in a study of control samples from healthy donors and cancer patients. The table came from immunoSEQ multiplex PCR; TCRdb's copy has only in-frame clones and leaves some out. The table records 100,000 to 150,000 clones, 92% of them present only once. Sequenced: blood. The source of this sequence is a woman aged 50 to 60 in good health. The genes are TRBV27 and TRBJ2-2; possibly TRBD1 for D (6 bases). The CDR3 coding sequence is TGTGCCAGCAGTCCTACAGGGTCTGAGCTGTTTTTT. Translated, it gives CASSPTGSELFF.